A single sample is the source of the 20 T cell receptor beta chains below, sequenced in a study of blood T cell repertoires in COVID-19. Clones were read by immunoSEQ multiplex PCR, and TCRdb kept only the in-frame ones, dropping some. The table includes about 130,000 clones, roughly 90% detected once. The sample consisted of peripheral blood. The source is a man between 65 and 85 years old with active COVID-19.

The rearrangement links TRBV30 to TRBJ1-1; 8 nucleotides line up with TRBD1. Trimming at V came to 0 bases and at J to 10 bases, leaving 7 bases not matched to a gene. Germline assignment: CDR1 GTSNPN and CDR2 SVGIG (reference sequence). The CDR3 covers 13 residues. The CDR3 nucleotides are TGTGCCTGGAGTGTACGGCCGACAGGGGCAGCTTTCTTT. Translating gives CAWSVRPTGAAFF.

This chain uses TRBV30 with TRBJ2-5, with D hard to call. This CDR3 contains 10 residues. In germline, CDR1 is GTSNPN, CDR2 SVGIG (reference sequence). V lost 3 bases and J lost 5, with 4 bases in between. CDR3 protein: CAWSAETQYF. Here the CDR3 DNA reads TGTGCCTGGAGCGCGGAGACCCAGTACTTC. Using reference TRBV30 and TRBJ2-5 for the parts outside the CDR3, the full variable domain is SQTIHQWPATLVQPVGSPLSLECTVEGTSNPNLYWYRQAAGRGLQLLFYSVGIGQISSEVPQNLSASRPQDRQFILSSKKLLLSDSGFYLCAWSAETQYFGPGTRLLVL.

The chain joins TRBV24-1 to TRBJ2-7; TRBD2 agrees at 9 bases. Germline CDR1 KGHDR, CDR2 SFDVKD. The CDR3 is made up of 14 amino acids. V was pared by 5 bases and J by 4 bases, with 5 bases of the junction left unmatched. The CDR3, as DNA: TGTGCCACCAGTGGTAGCGGGAGTACGTACGAGCAGTACTTC. Encoded protein: CATSGSGSTYEQYF.

V usage is TRBV5-6 and J usage is TRBJ2-7; TRBD2 is a possible D gene (6 bases). V lost 2 bases and J lost 2, with 26 bases in between. This CDR3 region has 19 residues. Germline-derived CDR1 and CDR2 are SGHDT and YYEEEE. The CDR3, as DNA: TGTGCCAGCAGCTTAGGAGGGAAGAAGGCCCAAGAGTTTCCCTACGAGCAGTACTTC. This gives the protein CASSLGGKKAQEFPYEQYF.

The chain joins TRBV28 to TRBJ2-7; 9 bases are a match to TRBD1. Trimming at V came to 6 bases and at J to 7 bases, leaving 7 bases not matched to a gene. CDR3 length: 13 amino acids. Germline values: CDR1 MDHEN, CDR2 SYDVKM. The CDR3, as DNA: TGTGCCAGCAGAAGGACAGGGGCGGGGGAGCAGTACTTC. The encoded protein is CASRRTGAGEQYF.

This chain connects TRBV19 to TRBJ2-2; a possible D gene is TRBD1 (6 bases). CDR3 size: 18 residues. V was clipped by 3 bases and J by 3 bases, with 20 bases between them. Germline CDR1 is LNHDA and CDR2 is SQIVND (reference sequence). The CDR3 here is CASSMGYRVLGDTGELFF. In nucleotides, the CDR3 is TGTGCCAGTAGTATGGGATACAGGGTCCTCGGTGACACCGGGGAGCTGTTTTTT.

The sample holds a few counts of this clone. This chain connects TRBV4-1 to TRBJ2-3; the match to TRBD1 covers 7 bases. This CDR3 has 16 amino acids. The germline CDR1 and CDR2 sequences are MGHRA and YSYEKL. V dropped 0 bases and J dropped 3; count of bases not matched to a gene: 6. The CDR3 region has the DNA TGCGCCAGCAGCCAAGATGAGGGGGCTTCTACAGATACGCAGTATTTT. Its protein is CASSQDEGASTDTQYF.

J is TRBJ1-4 and V is TRBV28; the D gene is possibly TRBD1 (6 bases). Germline assignment: CDR1 MDHEN and CDR2 SYDVKM. V was cut by 6 bases and J by 4 bases, with 15 bases left in between. This CDR3 comprises 15 residues. The CDR3 reads CASSQTGQVNEKLFF. The CDR3 nucleotides are TGTGCCAGCAGCCAGACGGGACAAGTTAATGAAAAACTGTTTTTT.

This chain connects TRBV6-2 or TRBV6-3 to TRBJ1-5; D not certain. Trimming removed 0 bases at V and 6 bases at J, with 9 bases between. Germline CDR1 and CDR2: MNHEY and SVGEGT. The CDR3 is 14 residues long. The CDR3 sequence: CASSYSAAGQPQHF. CDR3 DNA sequence: TGTGCCAGCAGTTACTCGGCCGCTGGTCAGCCCCAGCATTTT.

The chain recombines TRBV15 with TRBJ2-7, with D tentatively TRBD2 (6 bases). Germline values: CDR1 LNHNV, CDR2 YYDKDF (reference sequence). With 3 bases removed from V and 7 bases from J, the gap between germline ends came to 19 bases. The CDR3 consists of 15 residues. Here the CDR3 reads CATSRAAGGGGEQYF. The CDR3 nucleotides are TGTGCCACCAGCAGGGCGGCCGGGGGAGGTGGGGAGCAGTACTTC. Complete variable domain (other parts from reference TRBV15 and TRBJ2-7): DAMVIQNPRYQVTQFGKPVTLSCSQTLNHNVMYWYQQKSSQAPKLLFHYYDKDFNNEADTPDNFQSRRPNTSFCFLDIRSPGLGDTAMYLCATSRAAGGGGEQYFGPGTRLTVT.

The CDR3 loop is CASSDSRAPLYYQPQHF. CDR3 DNA: TGTGCCAGCAGTGATTCCAGGGCGCCCCTCTATTATCAGCCCCAGCATTTT. The J gene is TRBJ1-5, the V gene TRBV2, with a possible D match to TRBD1 (5 bases). The CDR3 sequence is 17 residues long. Looked up from germline, CDR1 is SNHLY and CDR2 is FYNNEI. The V end was cut by 3 bases, the J end by 5 bases, with 20 bases between.

CDR3 amino acids: CASSLAPEAYGYTF. CDR3 DNA: TGTGCCAGCAGTTTAGCACCGGAGGCCTATGGCTACACCTTC. V and J are TRBV27 and TRBJ1-2; D is unclear. Trimming removed 2 bases from V and 4 bases from J, with 11 bases in between. The CDR3 covers 14 residues. Germline values: CDR1 MNHEY, CDR2 SMNVEV (reference sequence).

This chain uses TRBV28 with TRBJ2-7, with 7 bases identical to TRBD1. J lost 2 bases, V lost 6 bases, and 7 bases had no gene match. The CDR3 loop spans 14 amino acids. CDR1 and CDR2 (germline): MDHEN, SYDVKM. CDR3 residues: CASSDRVRTYEQYF. CDR3 nucleotides: TGTGCCAGCAGCGACAGGGTAAGGACCTACGAGCAGTACTTC.

This rearrangement joins TRBV6-5 to TRBJ1-1; weak D call: TRBD1 (6 bases). The CDR3 runs to 15 residues. V lost 7 bases, J lost 1 base, and 16 bases lay in between. CDR1 is MNHEY, CDR2 SVGAGI, per germline. The CDR3 spells CASNTWEGENTEAFF. CDR3 DNA: TGTGCCAGCAACACCTGGGAGGGGGAGAACACTGAAGCTTTCTTT.

This chain connects TRBV7-2 to TRBJ2-7; no reliable D call. The CDR3 consists of 12 residues. V shed 5 bases and J shed 3 bases, with 8 bases lying between them. CDR1 is SGHTA and CDR2 is FQGNSA in the germline V gene. The CDR3 sequence is CASSRTHYEQYF. The CDR3 DNA follows: TGTGCCAGCAGCCGCACTCACTACGAGCAGTACTTC.

The chain is built from TRBV19 and TRBJ1-5, with TRBD1 identical over 9 bases. The CDR3 contains 16 residues. J gave up 7 bases and V 4 bases, and 11 bases lay outside the gene matches. CDR1 and CDR2 from the germline V gene are LNHDA and SQIVND (reference sequence). The DNA of the CDR3 is TGTGCCAGTAGTACCCTGGACAGGGGCGCCTACCAGCCCCAGCATTTT. Amino acid sequence: CASSTLDRGAYQPQHF.

This chain joins TRBV7-9 and TRBJ1-1; 7 bases are shared with TRBD1. This CDR3 contains 16 residues. Germline V gene data show CDR1 as SEHNR and CDR2 as FQNEAQ (reference sequence). J was trimmed by 5 bases and V by 2 bases; bases with no gene match: 11. DNA for the CDR3: TGTGCCAGCAGCTTATGGAGGGGGCCGGACCCGACTGAAGCTTTCTTT. Its translation is CASSLWRGPDPTEAFF.

The CDR3, as DNA: TGCGCCAGCAGCCAAGGGGTAGCGGAGACCTACAATGAGCAGTTCTTC. It codes for CASSQGVAETYNEQFF. This chain links TRBV4-1 with TRBJ2-1, with a tentative D call TRBD2 (6 bases). The CDR3 covers 16 residues. V lost 1 base, J lost 2 bases, and 12 bases lay in between. Germline loops: CDR1 MGHRA, CDR2 YSYEKL.

The chain carries TRBV27 and TRBJ2-2, with D uncertain. The length of the CDR3 is 15 residues. CDR1 is MNHEY and CDR2 is SMNVEV in the germline V gene (reference sequence). V shed 6 bases and J shed 1 base, with 12 bases lying between them. DNA for the CDR3: TGTGCCAGCAGGCCAGCGCCTTTGAACACCGGGGAGCTGTTTTTT. This codes for CASRPAPLNTGELFF.

The chain employs TRBV7-9 and TRBJ2-1; unclear D gene. CDR3 length: 14 amino acids. The V gene's germline CDR1 is SEHNR and CDR2 FQNEAQ (reference sequence). The germline V and J ends were trimmed by 4 bases and 7 bases, with 14 bases remaining between them. The CDR3 here is CASSSFQLPNEQFF. For the CDR3, the DNA is TGTGCCAGCAGCTCTTTCCAACTACCTAATGAGCAGTTCTTC.